This TCR beta chain appears in the sequencing data of a study of T-cell reconstitution after alpha-beta-depleted transplantation in children. This sample's TCRbeta library carried unique molecular identifier barcodes. From the PCR reads, TCRdb called clonotypes with MiXCR, one entry per CDR3 protein. The sample carries hundreds of thousands of distinct CDR3 sequences, 8% to 11% recorded once. CDR1 and CDR2 from the germline V gene are SGHTA and FQGNSA. J gave up 5 bases and V 5 bases, and 3 bases lay outside the gene matches. The CDR3 is 14 residues long. This clonotype was recorded a few times. Here the sequenced sample was PBMCs, taken before TCRalphabeta/CD19-depleted stem cell transplant. The chain combines TRBV7-2 with TRBJ2-7; 13 bases match TRBD2. The source of this sequence is a child under 10 years old with inherited bone marrow failure, due to receive a stem cell transplant. The CDR3 protein is CASSTGLAGDEQYF. DNA for the CDR3: TGTGCCAGCAGCACCGGACTAGCGGGAGACGAGCAGTACTTC.